This passage covers 11 T cell receptor beta chains from one sample sequenced in a study of T cells in Graves' hyperthyroidism and ophthalmopathy. What was amplified from RNA transcripts were TCR beta CDR3 regions. First-round RT-PCR with HTBI primers amplified the TCR CDR3 region. TCRdb re-analysed the multiplex PCR reads in MiXCR, keeping a single row per CDR3 protein. The data contain about 600,000 distinct CDR3 sequences, approximately 15% of them singletons. Sequences were obtained from blood. Source of these receptors: a woman between 45 and 65 years old with Graves' ophthalmopathy.

This clonotype has at least ten counts. The chain combines TRBV24-1 with TRBJ2-1; 11 nucleotides line up with TRBD2. This CDR3 comprises 16 residues. The V gene end was trimmed by 0 bases and the J gene end by 10 bases; junction bases not matched to a gene: 7. Per the germline V gene, CDR1 is KGHDR and CDR2 is SFDVKD. The CDR3 DNA reads as TGTGCCACCAGTGATTTGAGGGCTAGCGGGAGGCCCGAGCAGTTCTTC. Protein: CATSDLRASGRPEQFF.

This clonotype has a single count. The chain couples TRBV20-1 to TRBJ1-4; D may be TRBD1 (5 bases). This CDR3 has 13 residues. From germline, CDR1 is DFQATT and CDR2 SNEGSKA (reference sequence). V lost 5 bases and J lost 5, with 12 bases in between. CDR3 loop: CSAFGGINEKLFF. CDR3 coding DNA: TGCAGTGCTTTCGGGGGGATCAATGAAAAACTGTTTTTT.

There are a few counts of this clonotype. This chain links TRBV6-1 with TRBJ1-3, with unresolved D. Germline V gene data show CDR1 as MNHNS and CDR2 as SASEGT. The CDR3 spans 13 residues. V was clipped by 7 bases and J by 8 bases, with 15 bases between them. The CDR3, as DNA: TGTGCCAGCACCCTTGTTTTAAGGGACACCATATATTTT. Its protein product is CASTLVLRDTIYF.

At least ten counts were recorded for this clonotype. The junction shows a germline mismatch at one end, possibly a read error. The chain has TRBV5-1 and TRBJ1-1; the match to TRBD1 covers 8 bases. The CDR3 is 15 amino acids. In germline, CDR1 is SGHRS, CDR2 YFSETQ. CDR3 sequence reads: CASSSGQGMNTEAFF. The CDR3 DNA reads as TGTGCCAGCAGTTCTGGACAGGGCATGAACACTGAAGCTTTCTTT.

This clonotype has only a few counts. V gene TRBV30 combines with J gene TRBJ2-2, with D tentatively TRBD1 or TRBD2 (5 bases each). Germline V gene lookup returns CDR1 GTSNPN and CDR2 SVGIG (reference sequence). This CDR3 has 13 residues. V gave up 8 bases and J gave up 6 bases, with 16 bases separating them. The CDR3 DNA is TGTGCCAGTTTTCCAGGGACGGCCGGGGAGCTGTTTTTT. Encoded protein: CASFPGTAGELFF.

There are many counts of this clonotype. The chain employs TRBV12-3 or TRBV12-4 and TRBJ2-5, with D possibly matching TRBD2 (6 bases). Trimming took 5 bases from V and 4 from J, leaving 20 bases between them. The CDR3 is made up of 16 amino acids. For the CDR3, the DNA is TGTGCCAGCAGTCCCGGGCGGCGGGCCGGGGGAGAGACCCAGTACTTC. Its translation is CASSPGRRAGGETQYF.

Details on this clonotype: This may come from a read error, since a much larger clone is one base off. This chain links TRBV27 with TRBJ2-7, with D perhaps matching TRBD1 or TRBD2 (5 bases each). The ends were cut back, 3 bases at V and 0 bases at J, with 12 bases in the middle. Germline V gives CDR1 MNHEY, CDR2 SMNVEV (reference sequence). The CDR3 spans 15 residues. CDR3 in DNA: TGTGCCAGCAGTTTTGGGACGGGACCCTCCTACGAGCAGTACTTC. It codes for CASSFGTGPSYEQYF.

This clonotype was recorded many times. This chain uses TRBV6-2 or TRBV6-3 with TRBJ2-7; TRBD1 agrees at 7 bases. V dropped 2 bases and J dropped 5; count of bases not matched to a gene: 3. The germline gives CDR1 MNHEY, CDR2 SVGEGT. The CDR3 runs 13 residues. The CDR3 region has the DNA TGTGCCAGCAGTTACCGGCAGGGGGACGAGCAGTACTTC. Amino acids: CASSYRQGDEQYF.

CDR3 DNA sequence: TGTGCCAGCAGCGCCGGACAGGGGCGGTACGAGCAGTACTTC. Its protein is CASSAGQGRYEQYF. The gene calls are TRBV5-4 and TRBJ2-7; 9 bases agree with TRBD1. From germline, CDR1 is SGHNT and CDR2 YYREEE (reference sequence). The CDR3 is 14 amino acids. Unmatched junction bases numbered 6, after V lost 4 bases and J lost 4 bases.

This clonotype was counted at least ten times. This chain uses TRBV6-1 with TRBJ1-5; D is perhaps TRBD1 (6 bases). Germline CDR1 is MNHNS and CDR2 is SASEGT. The CDR3 loop spans 16 amino acids. V lost 8 bases to trimming and J lost 0 bases, with 17 bases between them. In nucleotides, the CDR3 is TGTGCCAGCTATCCGGGACACCTGTATAGCAATCAGCCCCAGCATTTT. Its translation is CASYPGHLYSNQPQHF.

In its sample, this clonotype was seen many times. The chain recombines TRBV13 with TRBJ2-3, with 14 bases that match TRBD2. Germline CDR1 reads PRHDT; CDR2 reads FYEKMQ (reference sequence). Trimming removed 5 bases from V and 4 bases from J; junction bases left unmatched: 11. The CDR3 is 18 amino acids. The CDR3 loop reads CASSHTGLAGASPDTQYF. CDR3 sequence (DNA): TGTGCCAGCAGCCACACGGGACTAGCGGGAGCAAGCCCAGATACGCAGTATTTT.